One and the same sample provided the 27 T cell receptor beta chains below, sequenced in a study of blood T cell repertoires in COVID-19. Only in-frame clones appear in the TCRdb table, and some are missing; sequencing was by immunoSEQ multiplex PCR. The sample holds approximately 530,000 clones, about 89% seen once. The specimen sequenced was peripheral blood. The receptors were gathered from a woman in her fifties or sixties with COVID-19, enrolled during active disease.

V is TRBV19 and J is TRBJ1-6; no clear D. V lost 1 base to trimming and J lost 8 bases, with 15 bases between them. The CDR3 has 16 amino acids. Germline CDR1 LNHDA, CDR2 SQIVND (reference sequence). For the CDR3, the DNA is TGTGCCAGTAGTATAGTGGCGGGCTCAGTGGATTCACCCCTCCACTTT. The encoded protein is CASSIVAGSVDSPLHF.

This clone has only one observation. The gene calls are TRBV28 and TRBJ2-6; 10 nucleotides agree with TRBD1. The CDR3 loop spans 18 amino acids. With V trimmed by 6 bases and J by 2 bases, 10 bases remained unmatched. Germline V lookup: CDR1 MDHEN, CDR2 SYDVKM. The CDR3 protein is CASSLTGQGFAGANVLTF. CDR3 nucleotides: TGTGCCAGCAGCTTAACGGGACAGGGGTTCGCTGGGGCCAACGTCCTGACTTTC.

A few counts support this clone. The CDR3 spells CASSQRQADSPLHF. CDR3 nucleotides: TGTGCCAGCAGCCAACGGCAGGCCGATTCACCCCTCCACTTT. The chain uses TRBV3-1 (or the pseudogene TRBV3-2) and TRBJ1-6, with D unresolved. The CDR3 length is 14 residues. The germline V and J ends were trimmed by 2 bases and 8 bases, with 10 bases remaining between them. Germline CDR1 reads LGHDT; CDR2 reads YNNKEL (reference sequence).

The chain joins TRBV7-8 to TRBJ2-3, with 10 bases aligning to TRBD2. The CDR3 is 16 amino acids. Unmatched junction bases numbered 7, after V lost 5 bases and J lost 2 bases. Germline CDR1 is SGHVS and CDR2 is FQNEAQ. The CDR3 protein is CASSPSAGGPTDTQYF. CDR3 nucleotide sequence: TGTGCCAGCAGCCCGTCAGCGGGGGGGCCCACAGATACGCAGTATTTT.

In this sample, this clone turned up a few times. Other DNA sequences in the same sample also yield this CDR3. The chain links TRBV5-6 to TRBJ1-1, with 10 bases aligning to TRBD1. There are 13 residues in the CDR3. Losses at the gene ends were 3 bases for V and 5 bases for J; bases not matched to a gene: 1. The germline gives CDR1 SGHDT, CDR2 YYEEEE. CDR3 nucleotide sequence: TGTGCCAGCAGCTGGACAGGGGGTACTGAAGCTTTCTTT. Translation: CASSWTGGTEAFF.

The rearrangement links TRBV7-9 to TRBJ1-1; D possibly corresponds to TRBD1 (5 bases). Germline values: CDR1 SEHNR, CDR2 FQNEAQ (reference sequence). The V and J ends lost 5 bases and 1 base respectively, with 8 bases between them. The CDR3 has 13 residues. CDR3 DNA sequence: TGTGCCAGCAGCACACAGGAGAACACTGAAGCTTTCTTT. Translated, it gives CASSTQENTEAFF.

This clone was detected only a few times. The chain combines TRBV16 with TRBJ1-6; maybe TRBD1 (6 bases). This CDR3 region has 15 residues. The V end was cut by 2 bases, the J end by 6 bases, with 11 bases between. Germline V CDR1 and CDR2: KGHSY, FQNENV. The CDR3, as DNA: TGTGCCAGCAGCCAAAGGGGGGAGGGTAATTCACCCCTCCACTTT. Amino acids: CASSQRGEGNSPLHF.

CDR3: CASSEMAQPQHF. CDR3 sequence (DNA): TGTGCCAGCAGTGAAATGGCTCAGCCCCAGCATTTT. V and J are TRBV2 and TRBJ1-5; D unclear. The V and J ends lost 2 bases and 6 bases respectively, with 5 bases between them. This CDR3 region has 12 residues. Per germline, CDR1 SNHLY and CDR2 FYNNEI.

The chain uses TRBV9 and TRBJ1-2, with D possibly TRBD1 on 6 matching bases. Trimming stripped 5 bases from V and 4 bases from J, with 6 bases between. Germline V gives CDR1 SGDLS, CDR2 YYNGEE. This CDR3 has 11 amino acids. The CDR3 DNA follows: TGTGCCAGCAGGGGGGCCTATGGCTACACCTTC. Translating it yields CASRGAYGYTF.

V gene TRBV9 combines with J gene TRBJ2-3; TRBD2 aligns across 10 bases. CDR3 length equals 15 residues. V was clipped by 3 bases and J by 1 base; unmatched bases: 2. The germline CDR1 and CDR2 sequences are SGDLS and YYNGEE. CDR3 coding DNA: TGTGCCAGCAGCGCCAGCGGGGGGGGCACAGATACGCAGTATTTT. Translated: CASSASGGGTDTQYF.

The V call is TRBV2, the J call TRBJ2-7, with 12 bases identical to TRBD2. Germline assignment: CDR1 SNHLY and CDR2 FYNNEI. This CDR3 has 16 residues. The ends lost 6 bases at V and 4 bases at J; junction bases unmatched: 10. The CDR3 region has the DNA TGTGCCAGCAGCTCTTTCGGGACTAGCGGGCTGTACGAGCAGTACTTC. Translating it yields CASSSFGTSGLYEQYF.

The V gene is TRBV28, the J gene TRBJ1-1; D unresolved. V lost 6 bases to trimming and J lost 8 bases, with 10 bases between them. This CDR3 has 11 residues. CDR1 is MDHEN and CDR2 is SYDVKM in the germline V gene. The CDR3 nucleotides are TGTGCCAGCAGGCTGGGCAGGGAAGCTTTCTTT. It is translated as CASRLGREAFF.

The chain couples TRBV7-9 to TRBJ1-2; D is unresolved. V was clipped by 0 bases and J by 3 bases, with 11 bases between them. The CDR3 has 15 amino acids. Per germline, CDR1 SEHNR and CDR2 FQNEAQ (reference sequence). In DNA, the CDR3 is TGTGCCAGCAGCTTAGCGGCAGACACCTACTATGGCTACACCTTC. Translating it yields CASSLAADTYYGYTF.

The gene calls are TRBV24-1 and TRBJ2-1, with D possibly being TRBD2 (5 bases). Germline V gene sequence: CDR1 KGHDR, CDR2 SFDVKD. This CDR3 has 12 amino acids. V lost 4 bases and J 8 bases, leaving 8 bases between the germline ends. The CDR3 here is CATSDGVHEQFF. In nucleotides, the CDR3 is TGTGCCACCAGTGACGGGGTCCATGAGCAGTTCTTC.

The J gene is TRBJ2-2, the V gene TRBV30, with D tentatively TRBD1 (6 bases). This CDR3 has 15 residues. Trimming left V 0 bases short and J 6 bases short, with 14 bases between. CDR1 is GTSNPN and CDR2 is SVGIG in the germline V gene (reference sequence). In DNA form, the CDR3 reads TGTGCCTGGAGTGTACTTGTAGGGGGTGCCGGGGAGCTGTTTTTT. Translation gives CAWSVLVGGAGELFF.

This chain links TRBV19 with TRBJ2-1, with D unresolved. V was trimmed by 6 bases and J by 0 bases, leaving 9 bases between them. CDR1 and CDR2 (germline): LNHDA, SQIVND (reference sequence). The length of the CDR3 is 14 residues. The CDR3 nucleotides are TGTGCCAGTAGGTGGGCCCTCTCCTACAATGAGCAGTTCTTC. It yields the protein CASRWALSYNEQFF.

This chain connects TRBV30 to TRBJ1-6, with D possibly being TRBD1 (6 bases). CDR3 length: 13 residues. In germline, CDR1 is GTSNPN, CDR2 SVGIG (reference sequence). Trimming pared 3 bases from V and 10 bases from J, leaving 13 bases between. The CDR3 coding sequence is TGTGCCTGGAGACTTACAGGGTTCTCACCCCTCCACTTT. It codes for CAWRLTGFSPLHF.

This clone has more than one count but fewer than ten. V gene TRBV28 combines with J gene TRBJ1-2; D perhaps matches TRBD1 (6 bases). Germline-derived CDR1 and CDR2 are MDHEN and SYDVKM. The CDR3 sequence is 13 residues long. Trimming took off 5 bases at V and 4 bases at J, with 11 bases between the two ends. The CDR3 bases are TGTGCCAGCAGTCGGGACACCGGCTATGGCTACACCTTC. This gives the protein CASSRDTGYGYTF.

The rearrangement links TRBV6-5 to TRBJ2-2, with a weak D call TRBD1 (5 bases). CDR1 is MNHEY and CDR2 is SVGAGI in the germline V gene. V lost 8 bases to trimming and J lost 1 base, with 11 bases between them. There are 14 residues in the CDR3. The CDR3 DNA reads TGTGCCAGCCGGGCAGGGCGGAACACCGGGGAGCTGTTTTTT. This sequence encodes CASRAGRNTGELFF.

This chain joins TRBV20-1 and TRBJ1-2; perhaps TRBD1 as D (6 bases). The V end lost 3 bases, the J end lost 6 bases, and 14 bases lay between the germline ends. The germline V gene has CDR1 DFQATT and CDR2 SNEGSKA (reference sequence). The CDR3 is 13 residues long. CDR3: CSASVQGSHGYTF. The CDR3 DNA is TGCAGTGCTAGTGTACAGGGAAGTCATGGCTACACCTTC.

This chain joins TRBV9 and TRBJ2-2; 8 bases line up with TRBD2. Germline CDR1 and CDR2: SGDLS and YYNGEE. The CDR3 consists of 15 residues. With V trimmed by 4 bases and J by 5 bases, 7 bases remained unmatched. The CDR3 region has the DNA TGTGCCAGCAGCTCTGAGCGGGGGAGGACCGGGGAGCTGTTTTTT. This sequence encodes CASSSERGRTGELFF.

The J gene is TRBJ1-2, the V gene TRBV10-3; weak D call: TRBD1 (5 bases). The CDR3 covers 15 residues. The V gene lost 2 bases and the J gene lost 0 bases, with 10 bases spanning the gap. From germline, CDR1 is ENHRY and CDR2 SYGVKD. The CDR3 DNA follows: TGTGCCATCAGTGAGCGGGGGACTACTAACTATGGCTACACCTTC. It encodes CAISERGTTNYGYTF.

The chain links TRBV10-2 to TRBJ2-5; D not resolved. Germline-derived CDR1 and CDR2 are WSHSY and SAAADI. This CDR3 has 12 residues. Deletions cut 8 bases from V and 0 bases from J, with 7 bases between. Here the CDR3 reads CASLGDQETQYF. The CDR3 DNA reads TGCGCCAGCCTCGGAGACCAAGAGACCCAGTACTTC.

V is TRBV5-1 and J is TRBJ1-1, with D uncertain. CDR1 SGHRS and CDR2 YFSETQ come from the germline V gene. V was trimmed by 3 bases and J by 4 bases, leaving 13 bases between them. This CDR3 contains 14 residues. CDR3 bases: TGCGCCAGCAGCTCATCCGGGATTCCCACTGAAGCTTTCTTT. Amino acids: CASSSSGIPTEAFF.

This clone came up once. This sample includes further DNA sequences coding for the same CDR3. DNA of the CDR3: TGTGCCAGCCGCACCGAGAGCCCCTACGAGCAGTACTTC. It encodes CASRTESPYEQYF. The chain uses TRBV27 and TRBJ2-7, with no clear D. Germline values: CDR1 MNHEY, CDR2 SMNVEV (reference sequence). V was clipped by 8 bases and J by 2 bases, with 13 bases between them. This CDR3 is built from 13 residues.

DNA for the CDR3: TGTGCCGTTACAGGGGGCCGGGGAACTGAAGCTTTCTTT. Translating it yields CAVTGGRGTEAFF. The chain employs TRBV10-3 and TRBJ1-1, with 9 bases that match TRBD1. Trimming removed 11 bases from V and 5 bases from J; junction bases left unmatched: 9. The CDR3 extends over 13 amino acids. The germline V gene encodes CDR1 ENHRY and CDR2 SYGVKD.

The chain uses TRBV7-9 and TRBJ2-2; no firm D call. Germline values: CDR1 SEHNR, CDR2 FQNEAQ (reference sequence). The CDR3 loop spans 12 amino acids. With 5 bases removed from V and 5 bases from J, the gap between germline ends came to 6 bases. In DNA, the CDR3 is TGTGCCAGCAGCCTAACGACCGGGGAGCTGTTTTTT. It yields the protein CASSLTTGELFF.